This TCR beta chain was observed in a study of blood T cell repertoires in COVID-19. Turning to the study itself: Spain, Italy and the United States supplied samples that represented acute and convalescent COVID-19. T cells, B-cell-depleted T cells, or PBMCs provided the cDNA or gDNA that served as material.

The CDR3 runs 13 residues. From germline, CDR1 is MNHEY and CDR2 SMNVEV (reference sequence). The V gene lost 8 bases and the J gene lost 0 bases, with 11 bases spanning the gap. Authors' processing steps: How many nucleated cells were present was estimated from reference gene primer amplification. Sequencing used immunoSEQ multiplex PCR; TCRdb keeps in-frame clones, though not all of them. Clone size and V and J calls were adopted from that table, with D and trimming inferred from the DNA. Of 350,000 to 550,000 clones detected, around nine tenths appear once; the ten largest clones hold approximately 4.5%.

This TCR was recovered from a woman aged 30 to 39 with acute or convalescent COVID-19. The sample comprised peripheral blood. The rearrangement uses TRBV27 and TRBJ2-7, with a weak D call TRBD1 (6 bases). DNA for the CDR3: TGTGCCAGCCTCAAACAGGGCTCCTACGAGCAGTACTTC. It encodes CASLKQGSYEQYF.